A selection of T cell receptor beta chains follows, all from one sample in a study of CD4 T cells in relation to SARS-CoV-2 and coronaviruses. TCRdb's copy holds only in-frame clones and misses some; the assay was immunoSEQ multiplex PCR. This sample has about 37,000 clones, with approximately 85% found just once. What was sequenced was memory CD4+ T cells from PBMCs. All receptors come from an adult with COVID-19. CDR3s include the opening cysteine and the closing phenylalanine or tryptophan. Each record gives: clone size, V gene, CDR3 protein. The size field is filled for only some rows; it gives once, few, many or a size class.

-	TRBV11-3	CASSPQLGLYNEQFF
-	TRBV4-3	CASSPQRGSTDTQYF
-	TRBV9	CASSVAEGLRDTQYF
-	TRBV19	CASSQAGESSEQFF
-	TRBV30	CAWSTGGQETQYF
-	TRBV2	CASSVSGGTVTDTQYF
-	TRBV5-6	CASSEEDSLSGANVLTF
-	TRBV18	CASSRGTASFEQYF
once	TRBV7-6	CASTLLIGGVRVGETQYF
-	TRBV3-1/TRBV3-2	CASSPIGRGETQYF
-	TRBV5-6	CASSLDRVFPYGYTF
-	TRBV10-3	CAISVRQGASNTEAFF
-	TRBV28	CAVKSYGYTF
-	TRBV5-1	CASSGRQVSTDTQYF
-	TRBV15	CATSRDLGEGYGYTF
-	TRBV5-4	CAHSAPGSYNEQFF
-	TRBV7-6	CASSLDVDAPVRADTQYF
-	TRBV15	CATSATSVGHEQYF
once	TRBV15	CATSLAGKRWTPDTQYF
-	TRBV28	CASRGYRGTYEQYF
-	TRBV7-9	CASSLLAGGPGAGELFF
-	TRBV6-5	CASGYYEQYF
-	TRBV14	CASSHDIGGNTEAFF
-	TRBV7-9	CASSLPGGAGVLYF
-	TRBV3-1/TRBV3-2	CASSQVLANEQFF
-	TRBV5-1	CASSLEGQQETQYF
-	TRBV28	CASSLSGGANTGELFF
-	TRBV6-2/TRBV6-3	CASSRTGREQYF
-	TRBV4-2	CASSQDRDYLFTDTQYF
-	TRBV6-5	CASSYYGASRGEKLFF
once	TRBV5-6	CASSSDRGRYNSPLHF
medium-sized	TRBV10-1	CASSESGTGELFF
-	TRBV18	CASWDGDTQYF
-	TRBV10-1	CASSDVTGEYNEQFF
-	TRBV7-6	CASSKWPGVTGELFF
-	TRBV5-8	CASSLYRGGYTF